This entry features one TCR beta chain sequence. This specimen belongs to a study of shared clonotypes between healthy human individuals. CDR1 and CDR2 from the germline V gene are SGHDT and YYEEEE. Trimming shortened V by 1 base and J by 2 bases, and 18 bases separated the two germline ends. This CDR3 region has 17 residues. In replicate PCRs of sorted subsets, approximately 190 ng DNA, about 30,000 T cell genomes, was used. Libraries were prepared by immunoSEQ multiplex PCR; TCRdb keeps only in-frame clonotypes and omits some of them. The sample has approximately 320,000 clones; about 74% are singletons.

The chain links TRBV5-6 to TRBJ2-5; D perhaps matches TRBD2 (7 bases). Sequencing was performed on memory CD4+ T cells sorted from blood. The subset denotes: CD45RA-negative fraction. This receptor was identified in a man younger than 40 in good health. In DNA, the CDR3 is TGTGCCAGCAGCTTGTTTGGGCGGGGGCAGGAACAAGAGACCCAGTACTTC. Its translation: CASSLFGRGQEQETQYF.